This TCR beta chain was recovered during a study of T-cell reconstitution after alpha-beta-depleted transplantation in children. This clonotype was observed many times. Its antigen is still unknown. Unique molecular identifiers were used to barcode this TCRbeta library. TCRdb analysed the PCR reads with MiXCR anew, one entry per CDR3 protein. The data hold hundreds of thousands of distinct CDR3 sequences, with 10% to 15% observed a single time. The CDR3 loop spans 15 amino acids. From germline, CDR1 is DFQATT and CDR2 SNEGSKA (reference sequence). Trimming cost V 3 bases and J 2 bases, with 15 bases left between them. Points from the study as a whole: It was reported that alpha-beta T cells came from several hundred expanded graft clones (about two months after transplant). Diversity of TCRbeta at day 60 was high in some patients, arising from surviving recipient T cells and thymic progenitors.

The source is a girl aged 2-9 years with congenital amegakaryocytic thrombocytopenia, due to receive a stem cell transplant. This sequence joins TRBV20-1 and TRBJ2-3; D is perhaps TRBD1 (6 bases). The sequenced sample was PBMCs, obtained before TCRalphabeta/CD19-depleted stem cell transplant. As DNA, the CDR3 is TGCAGTGCTAGTCAAGCGGACAGATTCACAGATACGCAGTATTTT. Translated, it gives CSASQADRFTDTQYF.